This T cell receptor (beta chain) was identified in a study of T-cell memory formation after mild COVID-19. Study-wide results and limits: Researchers report contracting CD4+ clones mostly in CM and EM, with CD8+ clones in EMRA.

Concerning this clonotype: Its antigen is not known.

One entry per CDR3 protein, called by TCRdb with MiXCR from the 5' RACE reads. The sample lists under 650,000 distinct CDR3 sequences, roughly 17% occurring once. The CDR3 runs 12 residues. Trimming shortened V by 6 bases and J by 7 bases, and 12 bases separated the two germline ends. Germline V gene lookup returns CDR1 MNHEY and CDR2 SVGAGI. The clonotype was recovered from an adult woman who had mild COVID-19 (a few samples of this study predate the infection). Cell type and time point are not known. Material: PBMCs or a T cell subset sorted from them (not recorded which). The chain recombines TRBV6-5 with TRBJ1-2; a possible D gene is TRBD1 (6 bases). CDR3 DNA sequence: TGTGCCAGCAGCACACGAGGGGGTGGCTACACCTTC. It codes for CASSTRGGGYTF.